This T cell receptor beta chain is drawn from a study of T cell responses to AZD1222 COVID-19 vaccine (dated by TCRdb to about 2021). Regarding the complete study: A total of 230 or so trial participants underwent TCR sequencing, of whom approximately 210 received two doses of AZD1222 and some 25 received two doses of the MenACWY control vaccine. Trial participants were enrolled by age into 18-55, 56-69 and 70-plus year subgroups, with about 150, 28 and 57 TCR-sequenced participants respectively. Study-wide findings and limitations: Epitopes outside the regions mutated in the B.1.351 and B.1.1.7 variants were reportedly recognized by nearly half of the unique spike-specific TCRs. Only a handful of AZD1222 recipients were SARS-CoV-2 seropositive at baseline, limiting conclusions about previously exposed vaccinees. In the small 56-69-year group, the increase in depth fell short of significance, most likely because of low power. A significant rise in spike-specific TCR breadth and depth was observed after two AZD1222 doses relative to day 0 and relative to MenACWY recipients. Most participants were white British and females outnumbered males, and the authors suggested that clonal diversity may have been underestimated. CD4 TCRs associated with the vaccine covered the entire spike protein, and the dominant responses were in regions 160-218 and 743-854. Because no day 14 peak-response samples were available, the repertoires could be characterized only after the peak T cell response.

The CDR3 regions of human TCRbeta chains were analyzed by immunosequencing. In the paper's pipeline: TCRs in the repertoires were compared against a reference library of SARS-CoV-2-specific TCRs that had been generated with the MIRA antigen-specificity platform. Breadth was defined as the fraction of unique TCRs that were SARS-CoV-2-associated. Depth was defined as the fraction of total T cells that were SARS-CoV-2-associated. Using the MIRA data, every spike-specific TCR was mapped to the spike region that the TCR reacted to and assigned to either a CD4 or a CD8 class. Log10-transformed breadth and depth values were compared by one-way ANOVA with Sidak's multiple comparisons tests. The table was pulled from immuneACCESS by TCRdb, which kept in-frame rearrangements only. Such tables lose some clones; where checked, under half of the loss comes from unresolved V genes, and the rest has no known cause. That table furnishes V, J and clone size, whereas the DNA furnished D and trimming. This sample comprises nearly 90,000 clones, about 91% of them detected only once. The top ten clones comprise around 5.5% of the sample.

A note on this clone: The antigen this receptor binds is unknown. Per-nucleotide qualities are absent, and no much larger clonotype sits a single base away.

The germline V gene (reference sequence) gives CDR1 as LNHDA and CDR2 as SQIVND. The CDR3, from cysteine to phenylalanine, totals 15 residues. Only CDR3 DNA remains: 45 bases, in frame from the first base. Ends trimmed: V by 6 bases, J by 7 bases; bases unmatched to a gene: 10. The label giving this sample's time point can be read as: about 28 days (+/-7) after the second vaccine dose. AZD1222 recipients with second doses at about 4 weeks or about 12 weeks were pooled, because spike-specific TCR depth and breadth did not differ between schedules. The vaccinee samples were drawn from two UK trials, COV001 and COV002, one of which was a single-blind randomized controlled phase 2/3 trial testing AZD1222 (ChAdOx1 nCoV-19) in healthy adults. Trial participant PBMC samples were collected at day 0 and day 28 after the second dose for TCRbeta chain sequencing.

Sequencing was performed on peripheral blood, taken 28 days after the second AZD1222 dose. This chain is built from TRBV19 and TRBJ1-1; 11 junctional bases match TRBD1. This sequence was found in an adult who received the AZD1222 COVID-19 vaccine. CDR3 region: CASRTPGQGEYEAFF. The DNA sequence reads TGTGCCAGTAGGACCCCGGGACAGGGGGAGTATGAAGCTTTCTTT.